These 14 T cell receptor beta chains share one sample of origin, sequenced in a study of blood T cell repertoires in COVID-19. Data came from immunoSEQ multiplex PCR; TCRdb stores just in-frame clones and leaves some out. Among 30,000 to 35,000 clones listed, 85% to 95% were seen once. Material: peripheral blood. These receptors originate from a human donor in a cohort sampled during active COVID-19.

As concerns this clone: A read error may produce the germline difference seen at one junction end. The chain couples TRBV5-5 to TRBJ1-1, with unresolved D. The germline V gene has CDR1 SGHKS and CDR2 YYEKEE (reference sequence). The CDR3 spans 15 residues. CDR3: CASSSTDGVNAEAFF. CDR3 nucleotides: TGTGCCAGCAGCTCAACTGACGGGGTGAACGCTGAAGCTTTCTTT. Variable domain in full (rest from reference TRBV5-5 and TRBJ1-1): DAGVTQSPTHLIKTRGQQVTLRCSPISGHKSVSWYQQVLGQGPQFIFQYYEKEERGRGNFPDRFSARQFPNYSSELNVNALLLGDSALYLCASSSTDGVNAEAFFGQGTRLTVV.

This sequence joins TRBV7-6 and TRBJ1-1; D gene uncertain. Germline loops: CDR1 SGHVS, CDR2 FNYEAQ. There are 16 residues in the CDR3. Trimming shortened V by 3 bases and J by 5 bases, and 19 bases separated the two germline ends. This CDR3 is CASSLSAGGLGTEAFF. Written as DNA, the CDR3 is TGTGCCAGCAGCTTGTCGGCAGGCGGGCTGGGGACTGAAGCTTTCTTT.

The chain is built from TRBV4-1 and TRBJ2-5, with 8 bases matching TRBD2. J lost 4 bases, V lost 1 base, and 5 bases had no gene match. This CDR3 has 15 amino acids. CDR1 and CDR2 from the germline V gene are MGHRA and YSYEKL. This CDR3 is CASSQGIGGGETQYF. The CDR3, as DNA: TGCGCCAGCAGCCAAGGGATCGGGGGGGGAGAGACCCAGTACTTC.

The chain carries TRBV6-6 and TRBJ1-5, with TRBD1 matching 7 bases. The V gene's germline CDR1 is MNHNY and CDR2 SVGAGI (reference sequence). The CDR3 totals 16 residues. Trimming took 4 bases from V and 0 from J; bases not matched to a gene: 6. Here the CDR3 DNA reads TGTGCCAGCAGTTCACAGGGGTCGGGTAGCAATCAGCCCCAGCATTTT. Protein sequence: CASSSQGSGSNQPQHF.

The chain joins TRBV19 to TRBJ1-5; maybe TRBD1 (6 bases). Trimming took off 4 bases at V and 4 bases at J, with 17 bases between the two ends. The germline V gene encodes CDR1 LNHDA and CDR2 SQIVND (reference sequence). The CDR3 is 16 amino acids. DNA of the CDR3: TGTGCCAGTAGTAGGGGACAAACGGGGGGGAATCAGCCCCAGCATTTT. The encoded protein is CASSRGQTGGNQPQHF.

The rearrangement uses TRBV27 and TRBJ1-1; TRBD1 aligns across 7 bases. There are 16 residues in the CDR3. In germline, CDR1 is MNHEY, CDR2 SMNVEV (reference sequence). Trimming cost V 4 bases and J 7 bases; bases outside gene matches: 15. CDR3 DNA: TGTGCCAGCAGTTCAAACCGGGACAGCTCGGGCCATGAAGCTTTCTTT. It encodes CASSSNRDSSGHEAFF.

The chain is built from TRBV10-2 and TRBJ2-3, with 8 positions matching TRBD2. Germline V gene sequence: CDR1 WSHSY, CDR2 SAAADI. The CDR3 contains 14 residues. Germline trimming cut 6 bases from V and 3 bases from J; bases unmatched to any gene: 5. CDR3 coding DNA: TGCGCCAGCAGGCCGGGGGGGGATACAGATACGCAGTATTTT. Its protein product is CASRPGGDTDTQYF.

This chain joins TRBV5-5 and TRBJ2-1; TRBD2 is a possible D gene (6 bases). Trimming stripped 6 bases from V and 3 bases from J, with 16 bases between. CDR1 SGHKS and CDR2 YYEKEE come from the germline V gene (reference sequence). CDR3 length: 15 amino acids. This CDR3 is CASTPTSSNYNEQFF. The CDR3 DNA reads as TGTGCCAGCACCCCAACTAGCTCCAACTACAATGAGCAGTTCTTC.

The rearrangement uses TRBV21-1 and TRBJ1-1. TRBV21-1 is annotated as a pseudogene. There are 17 residues in the CDR3. In DNA, the CDR3 is TGTGCCAGCTCGCCGGGACTCACCATTGACGGGGACACTGAAGCTTTCTTT. Amino acid sequence: CASSPGLTIDGDTEAFF.

This chain links TRBV5-6 with TRBJ1-2; TRBD1 agrees at 8 bases. CDR3 length: 13 amino acids. The germline gives CDR1 SGHDT, CDR2 YYEEEE. V lost 2 bases, J lost 7 bases, and 4 bases stayed unmatched. CDR3 amino acids: CASSLQGVSGYTF. The CDR3 DNA is TGTGCCAGCAGCTTACAGGGGGTGAGTGGCTACACCTTC.

The chain has TRBV7-8 and TRBJ1-6; 7 nucleotides agree with TRBD1. CDR3 length: 16 residues. V was clipped by 1 base and J by 8 bases; unmatched bases: 8. The germline V gene has CDR1 SGHVS and CDR2 FQNEAQ. The CDR3 sequence is CASSLGAGQGDSPLHF. CDR3 DNA sequence: TGTGCCAGCAGCTTAGGGGCCGGGCAGGGGGATTCACCCCTCCACTTT.

This sequence joins TRBV28 and TRBJ2-7; 9 nucleotides agree with TRBD2. CDR1 and CDR2 from the germline V gene are MDHEN and SYDVKM. The CDR3 length is 14 residues. J was trimmed by 2 bases and V by 10 bases; bases with no gene match: 9. The CDR3 loop is CATQRGDTPYEQYF. CDR3 sequence (DNA): TGTGCCACCCAGCGGGGGGACACCCCCTACGAGCAGTACTTC. The whole variable domain, remainder taken from reference TRBV28 and TRBJ2-7, is DVKVTQSSRYLVKRTGEKVFLECVQDMDHENMFWYRQDPGLGLRLIYFSYDVKMKEKGDIPEGYSVSREKKERFSLILESASTNQTSMYLCATQRGDTPYEQYFGPGTRLTVT.

The rearrangement uses TRBV19 and TRBJ2-3; D not resolved. Germline V gene data show CDR1 as LNHDA and CDR2 as SQIVND (reference sequence). V was pared by 7 bases and J by 1 base, with 21 bases between. This CDR3 spans 17 amino acids. The DNA of the CDR3 is TGTGCCAGTAAATTTACAGACATGGCATGGGGCACAGATACGCAGTATTTT. Translated: CASKFTDMAWGTDTQYF.

The rearrangement joins TRBV5-4 to TRBJ2-3; TRBD2 agrees at 13 bases. Germline trimming cut 3 bases from V and 0 bases from J; bases unmatched to any gene: 10. The CDR3 loop spans 19 amino acids. Germline V gives CDR1 SGHNT, CDR2 YYREEE (reference sequence). In DNA form, the CDR3 reads TGTGCCAGCAGCTGGGGACTAGCGGGACGAGGGCCCAGCACAGATACGCAGTATTTT. Translating it yields CASSWGLAGRGPSTDTQYF.